The clone carrying this TCR beta chain was detected once. The target antigen is unknown. This sample was included in a study of OX40 agonist ivuxolimab in advanced cancers. Across the study: The group had a mean age of 60 years, ranged from 23 to 79, and was less than 85% male. Findings and limits, study-wide: By week 6 at 0.1 to 3.0 mg/kg, blood CD4+ and CD8+ T cells had expanded clonally.

Patients who had autoimmune disease history or got systemic immunosuppression were left out. Clones were sequenced by immunoSEQ multiplex PCR, and TCRdb holds only the in-frame ones, with some missing. Among 79,000 or so clones listed, almost 85% were seen once. Germline-derived CDR1 and CDR2 are MNHEY and SVGAGI. CDR3 size: 13 residues. Trimming cost V 8 bases and J 3 bases, with 13 bases left between them. This clonotype was sampled from an adult with an advanced solid tumor such as melanoma, head and neck, liver or kidney cancer. V is TRBV6-5 and J is TRBJ1-2; D is unclear. Sequenced material: CD4+ or CD8+ T cells sorted from blood, taken in a trial of the OX40 agonist ivuxolimab. The DNA of the CDR3 is TGTGCCAGCCGGAGTCCCCTTCACTATGGCTACACCTTC. Its translation: CASRSPLHYGYTF.